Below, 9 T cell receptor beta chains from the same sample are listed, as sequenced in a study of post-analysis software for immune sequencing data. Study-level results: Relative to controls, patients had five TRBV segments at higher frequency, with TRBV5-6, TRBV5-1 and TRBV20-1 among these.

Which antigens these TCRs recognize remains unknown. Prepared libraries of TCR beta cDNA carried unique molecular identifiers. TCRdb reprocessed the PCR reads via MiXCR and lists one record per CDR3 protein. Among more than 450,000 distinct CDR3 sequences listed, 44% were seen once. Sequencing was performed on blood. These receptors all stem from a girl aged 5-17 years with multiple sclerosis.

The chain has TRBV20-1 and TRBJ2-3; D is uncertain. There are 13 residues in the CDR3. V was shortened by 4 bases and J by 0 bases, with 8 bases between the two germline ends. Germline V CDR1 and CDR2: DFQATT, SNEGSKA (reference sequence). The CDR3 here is CSATDPSTDTQYF. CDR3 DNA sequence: TGCAGTGCTACGGACCCTAGCACAGATACGCAGTATTTT.

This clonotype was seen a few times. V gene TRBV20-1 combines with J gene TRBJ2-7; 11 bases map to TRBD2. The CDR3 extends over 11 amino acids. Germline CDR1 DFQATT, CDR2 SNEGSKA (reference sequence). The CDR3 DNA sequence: TGCGGGGGACTAGCGGATTACGAGCAGTACTTC. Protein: CGGLADYEQYF.

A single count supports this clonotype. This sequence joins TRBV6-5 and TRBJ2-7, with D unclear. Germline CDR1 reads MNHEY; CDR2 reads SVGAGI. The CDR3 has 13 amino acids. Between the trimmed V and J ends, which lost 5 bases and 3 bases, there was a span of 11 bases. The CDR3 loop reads CASSPSRNYEQYF. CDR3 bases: TGTGCCAGCAGTCCATCTAGGAACTACGAGCAGTACTTC.

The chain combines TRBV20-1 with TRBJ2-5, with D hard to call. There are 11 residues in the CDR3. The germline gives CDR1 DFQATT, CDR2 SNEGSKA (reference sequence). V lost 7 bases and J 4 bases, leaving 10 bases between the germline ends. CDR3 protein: CSVDGPETQYF. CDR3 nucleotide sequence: TGCAGTGTCGACGGCCCAGAGACCCAGTACTTC.

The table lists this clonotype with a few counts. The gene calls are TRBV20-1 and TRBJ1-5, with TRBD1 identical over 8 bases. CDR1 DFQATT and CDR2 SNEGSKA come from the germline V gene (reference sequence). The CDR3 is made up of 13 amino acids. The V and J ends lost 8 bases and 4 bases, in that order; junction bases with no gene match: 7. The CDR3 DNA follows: TGCAGTTTTGACAGGGGAGGGAATCAGCCCCAGCATTTT. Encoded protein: CSFDRGGNQPQHF.

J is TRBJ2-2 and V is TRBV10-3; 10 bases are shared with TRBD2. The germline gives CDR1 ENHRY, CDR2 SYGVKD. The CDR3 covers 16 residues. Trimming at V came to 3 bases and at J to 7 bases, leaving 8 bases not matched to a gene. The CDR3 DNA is TGTGCCATCAGTGAAGGGCTAGCGGGAGCGGTCGGGGAGCTGTTTTTT. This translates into CAISEGLAGAVGELFF.

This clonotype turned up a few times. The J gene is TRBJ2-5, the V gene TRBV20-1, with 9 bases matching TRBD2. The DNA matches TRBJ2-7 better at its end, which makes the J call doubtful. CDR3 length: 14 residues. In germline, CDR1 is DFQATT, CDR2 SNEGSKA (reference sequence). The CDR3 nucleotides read TGCAGTGCTATTGGGACTAGCCATTATTACGAGCAGTACTTC. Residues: CSAIGTSHYYEQYF.

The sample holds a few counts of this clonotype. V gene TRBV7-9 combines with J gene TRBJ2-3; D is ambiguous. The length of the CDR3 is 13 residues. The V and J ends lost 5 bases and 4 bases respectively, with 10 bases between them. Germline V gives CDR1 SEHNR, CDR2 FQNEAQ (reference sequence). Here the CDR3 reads CASSPKVADTQYF. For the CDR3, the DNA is TGTGCCAGCAGCCCAAAGGTTGCAGATACGCAGTATTTT.

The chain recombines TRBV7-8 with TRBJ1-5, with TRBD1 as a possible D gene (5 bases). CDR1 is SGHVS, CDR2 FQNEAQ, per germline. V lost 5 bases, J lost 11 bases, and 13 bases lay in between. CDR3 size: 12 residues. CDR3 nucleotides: TGTGCCAGCAGCCCCCCAGGAGGGGCCCAGCATTTT. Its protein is CASSPPGGAQHF.